This section outlines one TCR beta chain sequence together with its context. The sample comes from a study of blood T cells in healthy people across ages. Looked up from germline, CDR1 is LGHNA and CDR2 is YNFKEQ. Trimming removed 2 bases at V and 8 bases at J, with 24 bases between. CDR3 length: 18 amino acids. Alongside a J-beta primer mix, a sample-barcoded 5' primer served in a second PCR lasting about 6 to 12 cycles. Each CDR3 protein is one row after TCRdb ran MiXCR on the 5' RACE reads. The sample carries about 800,000 distinct CDR3 sequences, around 25% recorded once. Another study also made use of these data, one on T cells of mothers and their children. That investigation notes: Related pairs of mothers and children showed slightly higher, non-significant overlap versus unrelated pairs. Not a single persistent microchimeric T cell clone was detected.

The specimen was blood. The chain joins TRBV4-2 to TRBJ1-4; a possible D gene is TRBD1 (6 bases). The receptor comes from a boy younger than 18 in good health. CDR3 DNA: TGTGCCAGCAGCCAAAACCCTATGAGGGGGAGCCCAGCCGAAAAACTGTTTTTT. Residues: CASSQNPMRGSPAEKLFF.